The 18 T cell receptor beta chains given below trace back to one sample, sequenced in a study of blood T cell repertoires in COVID-19. The repertoire was sequenced with immunoSEQ multiplex PCR; TCRdb's copy has only in-frame clones and lacks some. The table lists approximately 240,000 clones, around 82% of them singletons, with 4.5% to 6% in the top ten. The sample taken for sequencing was peripheral blood. The source of these receptors is a woman older than 75 with active or convalescent COVID-19.

The chain joins TRBV3-1 (or the pseudogene TRBV3-2) to TRBJ1-2; tentatively, D is TRBD1 (5 bases). The germline V gene has CDR1 LGHDT and CDR2 YNNKEL (reference sequence). The CDR3 length is 14 residues. The ends were cut back, 1 base at V and 4 bases at J, with 10 bases in the middle. Written as DNA, the CDR3 is TGTGCCAGCAGCCAAGGGGGGGGGAGCTATGGCTACACCTTC. It specifies CASSQGGGSYGYTF.

The CDR3: CASSLFVLGRSANEKLFF. CDR3 coding DNA: TGTGCCAGCAGCTTGTTCGTTTTGGGCCGTTCCGCGAATGAAAAACTGTTTTTT. V usage is TRBV5-5 and J usage is TRBJ1-4, with unresolved D. Trimming took off 1 base at V and 5 bases at J, with 21 bases between the two ends. The CDR3 runs to 18 residues. Germline values: CDR1 SGHKS, CDR2 YYEKEE (reference sequence). Full variable domain (outside the CDR3, taken from reference TRBV5-5 and TRBJ1-4): DAGVTQSPTHLIKTRGQQVTLRCSPISGHKSVSWYQQVLGQGPQFIFQYYEKEERGRGNFPDRFSARQFPNYSSELNVNALLLGDSALYLCASSLFVLGRSANEKLFFGSGTQLSVL.

This chain links TRBV30 with TRBJ1-1, with TRBD1 matching 9 bases. This CDR3 has 13 amino acids. J gave up 5 bases and V 3 bases, and 4 bases lay outside the gene matches. Germline values: CDR1 GTSNPN, CDR2 SVGIG (reference sequence). The CDR3 DNA reads as TGTGCCTGGAGCGACAGGGGGTGGACTGAAGCTTTCTTT. Translated, it gives CAWSDRGWTEAFF.

The chain carries TRBV2 and TRBJ2-1, with TRBD1 as a possible D gene (5 bases). CDR3 length: 13 residues. V shed 3 bases and J shed 7 bases, with 10 bases lying between them. Germline assignment: CDR1 SNHLY and CDR2 FYNNEI. The CDR3 protein is CASSELQVNEQFF. The CDR3 bases are TGTGCCAGCAGTGAGTTACAGGTTAATGAGCAGTTCTTC.

V and J are TRBV4-2 and TRBJ2-7; 7 bases match TRBD2. CDR3 length: 15 residues. The germline V gene encodes CDR1 LGHNA and CDR2 YNFKEQ. V shed 3 bases, J shed 4 bases, and the junction held 9 bases outside the gene matches. In DNA form, the CDR3 reads TGTGCCAGCAGCCATGGTTCACGGGGGGATTACGAGCAGTACTTC. This translates into CASSHGSRGDYEQYF.

The chain carries TRBV10-3 and TRBJ1-1; D might be TRBD1 (6 bases). The ends were cut back, 3 bases at V and 0 bases at J, with 11 bases in the middle. Germline CDR1 and CDR2: ENHRY and SYGVKD. This CDR3 is 15 amino acids long. The CDR3 reads CAISDYGQLNTEAFF. The CDR3 region has the DNA TGTGCCATCAGTGACTACGGACAGTTGAACACTGAAGCTTTCTTT.

This clone was recorded only once. Additional DNA sequences in this sample encode the identical CDR3. This chain links TRBV3-1 (or the pseudogene TRBV3-2) with TRBJ2-3; TRBD2 matches 11 bases. The CDR3 has 17 amino acids. The V and J ends lost 1 base and 1 base, in that order; junction bases with no gene match: 4. Germline V gene lookup returns CDR1 LGHDT and CDR2 YNNKEL (reference sequence). CDR3 sequence: CASSQVISGGGTDTQYF. The CDR3 DNA reads as TGTGCCAGCAGCCAAGTTATTAGCGGGGGGGGCACAGATACGCAGTATTTT.

The chain uses TRBV6-5 and TRBJ1-6; D perhaps matches TRBD1 (5 bases). CDR3 length: 16 amino acids. Trimming took off 0 bases at V and 10 bases at J, with 16 bases between the two ends. Germline V CDR1 and CDR2: MNHEY, SVGAGI. The CDR3 DNA sequence: TGTGCCAGCAGTTACTCGATTTTGCCAGGGCAATCACCCCTCCACTTT. It codes for CASSYSILPGQSPLHF.

This rearrangement joins TRBV10-3 to TRBJ2-1; 8 bases fit TRBD2. The germline V gene has CDR1 ENHRY and CDR2 SYGVKD. Losses at the gene ends were 4 bases for V and 8 bases for J; bases not matched to a gene: 16. The CDR3 is 17 residues long. CDR3 sequence reads: CAISVSSGSGPRDEQFF. The DNA of the CDR3 is TGTGCCATCAGTGTTTCCAGCGGGAGTGGTCCGAGGGATGAGCAGTTCTTC.

The chain couples TRBV24-1 to TRBJ2-3; 10 nucleotides match TRBD2. Germline CDR1 and CDR2: KGHDR and SFDVKD. Trimming removed 2 bases from V and 0 bases from J; junction bases left unmatched: 1. The CDR3 has 16 residues. Written as DNA, the CDR3 is TGTGCCACCAGTGATTGGACTAGCGGTAGCACAGATACGCAGTATTTT. This sequence encodes CATSDWTSGSTDTQYF.

The gene calls are TRBV14 and TRBJ2-7; the match to TRBD1 covers 10 bases. The J segment lost 1 base and the V segment lost 1 base, leaving 4 bases of the junction unmatched. Germline V gene data show CDR1 as SGHDN and CDR2 as FVKESK. The CDR3 is made up of 16 amino acids. The CDR3 loop reads CASSQAPGQGSYEQYF. CDR3 nucleotide sequence: TGTGCCAGCAGCCAAGCACCGGGACAGGGGTCCTACGAGCAGTACTTC.

The CDR3 nucleotides are TGTGCCAGCAGCTTAGTAAGGCGGATCGCGGGCCCTCAGTACAATGAGCAGTTCTTC. Its protein is CASSLVRRIAGPQYNEQFF. The V call is TRBV11-2, the J call TRBJ2-1, with D tentatively TRBD2 (5 bases). CDR3 length: 19 amino acids. Trimming took 1 base from V and 4 from J, leaving 23 bases between them. Germline CDR1 reads SGHAT; CDR2 reads FQNNGV.

This clone was picked up a small number of times. This chain uses TRBV7-8 with TRBJ2-7, with D possibly being TRBD1 (6 bases). CDR1 is SGHVS, CDR2 FQNEAQ, per germline. This CDR3 region has 13 residues. The germline V and J ends were trimmed by 3 bases and 3 bases, with 9 bases remaining between them. The CDR3 region has the DNA TGTGCCAGCAGCTTCCGCAGGGGCTACGAGCAGTACTTC. It translates to CASSFRRGYEQYF.

This clone was seen a handful of times. The rearrangement joins TRBV1 to TRBJ1-5; the D call TRBD1 from the table was never checked on the DNA. TRBV1 is a pseudogene segment. This CDR3 comprises 18 residues. The CDR3 nucleotides read TGCACCAGCAGCCACCAAACCCGAGGGACAGGGGTCAATCAGCCCCAGCATTTT. It translates to CTSSHQTRGTGVNQPQHF.

The chain carries TRBV14 and TRBJ1-1; tentative D call: TRBD1 (5 bases). V dropped 0 bases and J dropped 9 bases, with 11 bases sitting between them. Germline CDR1 and CDR2: SGHDN and FVKESK. The CDR3 spans 13 residues. DNA of the CDR3: TGTGCCAGCAGCCAAGATGACAGTAAAAAAGCTTTCTTT. The encoded protein is CASSQDDSKKAFF.

This chain uses TRBV6-4 with TRBJ1-1; 7 bases align to TRBD1. The CDR3 has 15 amino acids. V lost 3 bases and J lost 7; bases outside the gene matches: 11. Germline values: CDR1 MRHNA, CDR2 SNTAGT. The CDR3 spells CASSDSGDRAYEAFF. DNA of the CDR3: TGTGCCAGCAGTGATTCGGGGGACAGAGCCTATGAAGCTTTCTTT.

The genes are TRBV7-2 and TRBJ2-3; TRBD2 matches 7 bases. Germline CDR1 is SGHTA and CDR2 is FQGNSA. V lost 5 bases, J lost 0 bases, and 17 bases stayed unmatched. CDR3 length equals 19 residues. CDR3 DNA: TGTGCCAGCAGCCTATGGGCCCCCCGGGGTAGCGGGAGCACAGATACGCAGTATTTT. Translating gives CASSLWAPRGSGSTDTQYF. Full variable domain (outside the CDR3, taken from reference TRBV7-2 and TRBJ2-3): GAGVSQSPSNKVTEKGKDVELRCDPISGHTALYWYRQSLGQGLEFLIYFQGNSAPDKSGLPSDRFSAERTGGSVSTLTIQRTQQEDSAVYLCASSLWAPRGSGSTDTQYFGPGTRLTVL.

The chain recombines TRBV7-8 with TRBJ2-7; D uncertain. CDR1 SGHVS and CDR2 FQNEAQ come from the germline V gene. V lost 5 bases to trimming and J lost 0 bases, with 8 bases between them. The CDR3 totals 13 residues. CDR3 residues: CASSALSSYEQYF. DNA of the CDR3: TGTGCCAGCAGCGCTCTCAGCTCCTACGAGCAGTACTTC.